This T cell receptor beta chain was obtained from a study of T cells in Graves' hyperthyroidism and ophthalmopathy. In germline, CDR1 is SGDLS, CDR2 YYNGEE. CDR3 length: 16 residues. Unmatched junction bases numbered 13, after V lost 0 bases and J lost 8 bases. This clonotype turned up a few times. Its specificity is unknown. RNA transcripts served as the template for amplifying TCR beta CDR3 regions. When the TCR CDR3 underwent first-round RT-PCR, the HTBI primer set was used. TCRdb redid the calling of the multiplex PCR reads with MiXCR, one entry per CDR3 protein. The sample yields around 620,000 distinct CDR3 sequences, around 15% seen once. Regarding the study as a whole: Ophthalmopathy onset followed model prediction by a median approximately seven months.

Diagnoses were made from clinical symptoms, serum measures (thyroxine and TRAb), thyroid ultrasound and orbital computed tomography. The sample taken for sequencing was blood. The clonotype comes from a woman between 25 and 40 years old with Graves' hyperthyroidism. The chain recombines TRBV9 with TRBJ1-2; 7 bases map to TRBD1. In DNA form, the CDR3 reads TGTGCCAGCAGCGTAGGTGCAGGGGGAAACCCTGGGGGCTACACCTTC. It encodes CASSVGAGGNPGGYTF.